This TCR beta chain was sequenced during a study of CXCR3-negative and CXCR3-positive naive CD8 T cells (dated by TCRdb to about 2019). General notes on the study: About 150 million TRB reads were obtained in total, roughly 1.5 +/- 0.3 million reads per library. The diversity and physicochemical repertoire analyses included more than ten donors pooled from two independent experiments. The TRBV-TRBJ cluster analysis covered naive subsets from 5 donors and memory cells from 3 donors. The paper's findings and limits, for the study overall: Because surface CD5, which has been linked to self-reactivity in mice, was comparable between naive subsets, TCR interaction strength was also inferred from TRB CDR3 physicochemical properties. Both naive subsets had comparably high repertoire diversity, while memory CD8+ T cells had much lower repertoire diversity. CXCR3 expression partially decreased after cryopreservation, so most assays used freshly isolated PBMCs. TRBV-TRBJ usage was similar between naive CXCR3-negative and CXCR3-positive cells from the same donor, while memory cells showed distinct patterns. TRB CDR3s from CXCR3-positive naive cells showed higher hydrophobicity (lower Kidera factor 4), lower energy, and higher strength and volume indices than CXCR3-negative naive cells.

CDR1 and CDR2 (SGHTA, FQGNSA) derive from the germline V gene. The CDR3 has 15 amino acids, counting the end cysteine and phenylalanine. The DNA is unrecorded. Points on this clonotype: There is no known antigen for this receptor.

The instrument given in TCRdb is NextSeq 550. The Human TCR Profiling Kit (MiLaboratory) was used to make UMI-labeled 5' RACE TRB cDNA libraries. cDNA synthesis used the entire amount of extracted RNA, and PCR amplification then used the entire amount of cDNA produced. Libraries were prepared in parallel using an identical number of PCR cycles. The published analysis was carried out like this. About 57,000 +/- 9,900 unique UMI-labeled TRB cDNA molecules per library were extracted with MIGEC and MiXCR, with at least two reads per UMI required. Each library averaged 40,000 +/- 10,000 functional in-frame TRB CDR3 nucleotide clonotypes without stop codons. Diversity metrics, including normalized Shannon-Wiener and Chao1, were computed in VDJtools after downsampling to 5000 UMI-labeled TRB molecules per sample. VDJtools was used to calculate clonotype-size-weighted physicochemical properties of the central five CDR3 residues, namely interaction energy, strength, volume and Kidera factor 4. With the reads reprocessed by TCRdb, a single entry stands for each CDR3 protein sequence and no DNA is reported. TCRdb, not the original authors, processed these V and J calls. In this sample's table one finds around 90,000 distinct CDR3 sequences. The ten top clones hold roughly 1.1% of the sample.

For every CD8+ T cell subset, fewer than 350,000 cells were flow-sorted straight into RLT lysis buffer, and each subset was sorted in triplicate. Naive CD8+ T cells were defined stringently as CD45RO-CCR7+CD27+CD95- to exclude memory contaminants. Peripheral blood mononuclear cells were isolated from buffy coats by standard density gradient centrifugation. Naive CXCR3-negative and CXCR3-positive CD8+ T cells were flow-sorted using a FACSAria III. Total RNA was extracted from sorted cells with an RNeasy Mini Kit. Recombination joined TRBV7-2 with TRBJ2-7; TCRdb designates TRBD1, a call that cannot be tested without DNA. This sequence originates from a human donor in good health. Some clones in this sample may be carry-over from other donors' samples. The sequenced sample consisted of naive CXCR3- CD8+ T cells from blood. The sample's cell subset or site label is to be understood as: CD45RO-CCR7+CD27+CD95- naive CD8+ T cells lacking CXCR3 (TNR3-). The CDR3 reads CASRPQGANAYEQYF.